The entry below describes one T cell receptor (beta chain). Its antigen remains unidentified. No base quality information exists; no much larger clone differs at one position. TCRbeta CDR3 regions were amplified from genomic DNA using the immunoSEQ Assay, a bias-controlled multiplex PCR. The authors' pipeline ran thus. Nucleated cell counts per sample were estimated from amplification of reference gene primers within the assay. To quantify the absolute abundance of each unique TCRbeta CDR3 rearrangement, sequence reads were collapsed and filtered. For each sample, productive Simpson clonality was calculated by taking the square root of Simpson's diversity index across productive rearrangements. Sourced from immuneACCESS, this table was stored by TCRdb with only in-frame sequences that have V and J called. A share of the clones is absent; for the studies checked, an unresolved V gene accounts for under half, and the remainder has no known explanation. The V and J calls and clone size come from that table; D and trimming were worked out from the DNA. Within this sample are 100,000 to 150,000 clones, with approximately 90% of them counted one time only. In total, the top ten clones hold roughly 1.2% of the sample.

Each collaborating institution followed its own protocols to collect whole blood in K2EDTA tubes. For TCRbeta analysis, collaborators shipped samples in one of three forms: frozen whole blood, isolated PBMCs, or DNA extracted from either of those sample types. This sample is drawn from a study of blood T cell repertoires in COVID-19 (dated by TCRdb to 2019 to 2021). Notes on the research overall: Collaborator samples came from the United States, Italy and Spain and covered acute and convalescent phases of COVID-19. Samples came from the ongoing ImmuneRACE study (first 160 participants) plus 1,254 subjects from 6 global collaborators. Where available, HLA class I and class II types were taken from metadata supplied by the sample provider and were not determined by assay-based typing. The repertoires were released in a freely available public database meant as a resource for research on the immune response to SARS-CoV-2. Subjects who had been exposed to COVID-19, were actively infected with it, or had recovered from it provided the deeply sampled blood TCRbeta repertoires that made up the dataset. The material from the prospective study consisted of cDNA or gDNA derived from T cells, B-cell-depleted T cells, or PBMCs. Nearly every sample came with metadata listing a de-identified subject ID, COVID-19 status, age in years and sex. The full study reports these points: The quantity of clinical and demographic metadata differed by source and by participant and was supplied without curation.

The CDR3 runs 13 residues from the cysteine to the phenylalanine. Kept here is only the CDR3 DNA, which spans 39 bases and is read in frame from base 1. V is shortened by 8 bases, J by 1 base, and the region joining them spans 9 bases. CDR1 and CDR2, per the germline V gene (reference sequence), are MNHEY and SMNVEV. The rearrangement joined TRBV27 to TRBJ2-1; the D gene is unclear. Input material: peripheral blood. This clonotype was obtained from an elderly woman with acute or convalescent COVID-19. The CDR3 region: CASGQRSYNEQFF. The sequenced DNA: TGTGCCAGCGGCCAGAGGTCCTACAATGAGCAGTTCTTC.